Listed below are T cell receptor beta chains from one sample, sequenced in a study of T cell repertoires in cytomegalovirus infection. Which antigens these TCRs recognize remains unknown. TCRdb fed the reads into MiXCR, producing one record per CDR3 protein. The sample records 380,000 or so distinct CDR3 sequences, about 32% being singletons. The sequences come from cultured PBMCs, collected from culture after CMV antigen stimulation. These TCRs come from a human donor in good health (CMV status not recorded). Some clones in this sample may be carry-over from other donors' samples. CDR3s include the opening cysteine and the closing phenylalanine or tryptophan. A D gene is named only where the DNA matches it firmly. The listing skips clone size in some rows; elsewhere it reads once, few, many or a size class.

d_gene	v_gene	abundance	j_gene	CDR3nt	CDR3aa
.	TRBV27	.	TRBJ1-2	TGTGCCAGCAGTCCGAGACAGAATCGACACTATGGCTACACCTTC	CASSPRQNRHYGYTF
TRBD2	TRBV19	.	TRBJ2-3	TGTGCCAGTAGGACCACGGTGCGGGAGCCGGTAGATACGCAGTATTTT	CASRTTVREPVDTQYF
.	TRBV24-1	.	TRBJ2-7	TGTGCCACCAGTGATCCGGGACACATTATGGGCTACGAGCAGTACTTC	CATSDPGHIMGYEQYF
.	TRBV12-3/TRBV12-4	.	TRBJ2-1	TGTGCCAGCAGTTTACAAGGGCCTAGCAGCGATAGGCAGTTCTTC	CASSLQGPSSDRQFF
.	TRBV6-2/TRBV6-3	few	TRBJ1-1	TGTGCCAGCAGTTACACGAATCCGACAGCTAACACTGAAGCTTTCTTT	CASSYTNPTANTEAFF
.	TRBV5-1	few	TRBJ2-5	TGTGCCAGCAGCTTGGGCGGGAAGGAGACCCAGTACTTC	CASSLGGKETQYF
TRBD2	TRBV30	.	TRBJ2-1	TGTGCCTGGAGTGTTTGGACTAGCGACTACAATGAGCAGTTCTTC	CAWSVWTSDYNEQFF
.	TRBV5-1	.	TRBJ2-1	TGCGCCAGCAGCTCTGAAGGCAGATACAATGAGCAGTTCTTC	CASSSEGRYNEQFF
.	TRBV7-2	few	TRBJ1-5	TGTGCCAGCAGCTTACAGGGGCCCGGCAATCAGCCCCAGCATTTT	CASSLQGPGNQPQHF
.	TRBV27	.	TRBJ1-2	TGTGCCAGCAGTTCCCCGGGGGAGTATGGCTACACCTTC	CASSSPGEYGYTF
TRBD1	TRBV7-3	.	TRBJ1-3	TGTGCCAGCAGCTACGGGACAGAAAACACCATATATTTT	CASSYGTENTIYF
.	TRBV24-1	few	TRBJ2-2	TGTGCCACCAGTGACCAGAACAGGGATATCACCGGGGAGCTGTTTTTT	CATSDQNRDITGELFF
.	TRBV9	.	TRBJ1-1	TGTGCCAGCAGGGGCGGACAGAGCACTGAAGCTTTCTTT	CASRGGQSTEAFF
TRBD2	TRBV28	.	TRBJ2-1	TGTGCCAGCAGGACCTCTAGGGGGGTGGATAGCGGGAGCGCGCATCATGAGCAGTTCTTC	CASRTSRGVDSGSAHHEQFF
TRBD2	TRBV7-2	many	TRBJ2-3	TGTGCCAGCAGCTTAGAGGGTAGCGGGCTCACAGATACGCAGTATTTT	CASSLEGSGLTDTQYF
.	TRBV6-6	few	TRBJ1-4	TGTGCCAGCCAGCCTTTACAGGGTCTCATGGAAAAACTGTTTTTT	CASQPLQGLMEKLFF
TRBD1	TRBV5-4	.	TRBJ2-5	TGTGCCAGCGGATTAGTGGGACAGGGTCAAGAGACCCAGTACTTC	CASGLVGQGQETQYF
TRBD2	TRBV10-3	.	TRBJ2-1	TGTGCCATCAGTTCCGGGACTAGCGGATACAATGAGCAGTTCTTC	CAISSGTSGYNEQFF
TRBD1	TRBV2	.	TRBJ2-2	TGTGCCAGCAGTGGAGGGACAGCGAACACCGGGGAGCTGTTTTTT	CASSGGTANTGELFF
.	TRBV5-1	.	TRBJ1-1	TGCGCCAGCAGCCCGGTGGACAGCGTGAACACTGAAGCTTTCTTT	CASSPVDSVNTEAFF
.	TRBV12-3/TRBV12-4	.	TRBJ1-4	TGTGCCAGCAGTTTAAGAGGGGCTGAAAAACTGTTTTTT	CASSLRGAEKLFF
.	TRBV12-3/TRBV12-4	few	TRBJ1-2	TGTGCCAGCAGTGCCGGGGGACACCCCTATGGCTACACCTTC	CASSAGGHPYGYTF
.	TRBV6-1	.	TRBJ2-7	TGTGCCAGCAGGGAGGGGGTACTCTACGAGCAGTACTTC	CASREGVLYEQYF
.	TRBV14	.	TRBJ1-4	TGTGCCAGCAGCCAAGATCCAGGAAACGTGGGTGAAAAACTGTTTTTT	CASSQDPGNVGEKLFF